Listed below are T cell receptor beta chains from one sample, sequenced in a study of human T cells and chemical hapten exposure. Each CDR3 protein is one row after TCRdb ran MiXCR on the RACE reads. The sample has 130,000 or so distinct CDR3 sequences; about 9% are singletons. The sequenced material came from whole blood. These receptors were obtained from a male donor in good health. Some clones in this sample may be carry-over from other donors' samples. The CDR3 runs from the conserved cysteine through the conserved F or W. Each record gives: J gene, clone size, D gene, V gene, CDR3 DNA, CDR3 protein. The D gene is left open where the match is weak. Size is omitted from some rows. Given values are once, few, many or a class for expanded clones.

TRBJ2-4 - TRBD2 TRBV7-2 TGTGCCAGCAGCCCGGGGACCGGGGGGAACATTCAGTACTTC CASSPGTGGNIQYF
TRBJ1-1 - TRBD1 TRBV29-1 TGCAGCGTTGAAGTTCGAGGGGGCGGGAGAACTGAAGCTTTCTTT CSVEVRGGGRTEAFF
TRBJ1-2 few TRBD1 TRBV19 TGTGCCACAAACAGGGGGCATGGCTACACCTTC CATNRGHGYTF
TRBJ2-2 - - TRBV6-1 TGTGCCAGCAGTGAAGGGACTGACGGGGCCGGGGAGCTGTTTTTT CASSEGTDGAGELFF
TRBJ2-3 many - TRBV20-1 TGCAGTGCTACCAGGGCTCGCACAGATACGCAGTATTTT CSATRARTDTQYF
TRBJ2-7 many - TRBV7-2 TGTGCCAGCAGCTTAGCGCCCCAGGTCTACGAGCAGTACTTC CASSLAPQVYEQYF
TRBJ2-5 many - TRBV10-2 TGCGCCAGCAGTGAGTCCCCAGGAGAGACCCAGTACTTC CASSESPGETQYF
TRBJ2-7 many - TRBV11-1 TGTGCCAGCAGCTTAATCTCACGAGAAACCTCCTACGAGCAGTACTTC CASSLISRETSYEQYF
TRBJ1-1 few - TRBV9 TGTGCCAGCAGCGTAGGGCAGGGACGCGCGAATGAAGCTTTCTTT CASSVGQGRANEAFF
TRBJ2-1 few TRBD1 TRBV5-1 TGCGCCAGCAGCTTGGGGGGACAGGGATCGAATGAGCAGTTCTTC CASSLGGQGSNEQFF
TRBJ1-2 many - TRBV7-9 TGTGCCAGCAGCGCCGGGGACCTCTATGGCTACACCTTC CASSAGDLYGYTF
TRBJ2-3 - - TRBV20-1 TGCAGTGCTCCTCCTTTGTCTAGCGACACAGATACGCAGTATTTT CSAPPLSSDTDTQYF
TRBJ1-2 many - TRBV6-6 TGTGCCAGCAGTTTTCAGAGTAACTATGGCTACACCTTC CASSFQSNYGYTF
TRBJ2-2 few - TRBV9 TGTGCCAGCAGCGTAGTTCACGCGAACACCGGGGAGCTGTTTTTT CASSVVHANTGELFF
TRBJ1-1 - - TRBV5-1 TGCGCCAGCAGCTTGATGACCCTCGGGGTCTTCGGGACTGAAGCTTTCTTT CASSLMTLGVFGTEAFF
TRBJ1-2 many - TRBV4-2 TGTGCCAGCAGCCAAGATTCGGCGATCGGGGATGGCTACACCTTC CASSQDSAIGDGYTF
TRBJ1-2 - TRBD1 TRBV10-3 TGTGCCATCACTTCAACCGGGACAGGGGGCAGAAGGTATGGCTACACCTTC CAITSTGTGGRRYGYTF
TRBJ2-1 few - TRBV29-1 TGCAGCGTTGAAGCGGGTACTAGTTTCTCCTACAATGAGCAGTTCTTC CSVEAGTSFSYNEQFF
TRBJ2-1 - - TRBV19 TGTGCCAGTAGTATGGGGGAATACAATGAGCAGTTCTTC CASSMGEYNEQFF
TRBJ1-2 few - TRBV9 TGTGCCAGCAGCGTAGGTGGTGGGGGCAGGGCTAGCTATGGCTACACCTTC CASSVGGGGRASYGYTF
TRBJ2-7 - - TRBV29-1 TGCAGCGTTGGCGGCGTTTCCGAGCAGTACTTC CSVGGVSEQYF
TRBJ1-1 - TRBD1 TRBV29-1 TGCAGCGTTGAGACAGGGGATATGGACACTGAAGCTTTCTTT CSVETGDMDTEAFF
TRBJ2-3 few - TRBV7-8 TGTGCCAGCAGCACTAGGGGCTGGGCAGATACGCAGTATTTT CASSTRGWADTQYF
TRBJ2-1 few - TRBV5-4 TGTGCCAGCAGCTTGTTGCAGCGCAATGAGCAGTTCTTC CASSLLQRNEQFF
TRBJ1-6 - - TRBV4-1 TGCGCCAGCAGCCAAGAAATTCCGATAAGTGACAATAATTCACCCCTCCACTTT CASSQEIPISDNNSPLHF
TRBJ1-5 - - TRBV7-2 TGTGCCAGCAGCCCAGGGGTATATCAGCCCCAGCATTTT CASSPGVYQPQHF
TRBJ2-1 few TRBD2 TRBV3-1 TGTGCCAGCAGCCAATCAGGAAGACTAGCGGGAGGAAACAATGAGCAGTTCTTC CASSQSGRLAGGNNEQFF
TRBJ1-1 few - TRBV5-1 TGCGCCAGCAGCTTGCGGCCAGGGAAGAACACTGAAGCTTTCTTT CASSLRPGKNTEAFF
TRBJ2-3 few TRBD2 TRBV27 TGTGCCAGCAGGTGGAGCGGGAGGGTCTTAACAGATACGCAGTATTTT CASRWSGRVLTDTQYF
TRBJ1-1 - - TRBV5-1 TGCGCCAGCAGCCTGGCCCCCAAGAACACTGAAGCTTTCTTT CASSLAPKNTEAFF
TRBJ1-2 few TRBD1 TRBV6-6 TGTGCCAGCGAGGGGGAGGGGGCGCTCGGCTACACCTTC CASEGEGALGYTF
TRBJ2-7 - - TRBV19 TGTGCCAGTAGTATCCTCAGGGATAGTAGGGAGCAGTACTTC CASSILRDSREQYF
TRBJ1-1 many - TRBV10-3 TGTGCCATCAGTGAAGGGCAGGCTTATACCACTGAAGCTTTCTTT CAISEGQAYTTEAFF
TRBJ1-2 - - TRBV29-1 TGCAGCGGGGTGGAAGGGAATGGCTACACCTTC CSGVEGNGYTF
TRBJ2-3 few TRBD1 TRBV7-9 TGTGCCAGCAGCCCCCCCAGGACAGGGGAGGCTATCGCAGATACGCAGTATTTT CASSPPRTGEAIADTQYF
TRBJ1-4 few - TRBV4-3 TGCGCCAGCAGCCAATTAAGGGCAGGCGAGGGGGAAAAACTGTTTTTT CASSQLRAGEGEKLFF
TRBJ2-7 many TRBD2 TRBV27 TGTGCCAGCAGTTTTGGACTAGCGGGAGCCAAAGGGTCCTACGAGCAGTACTTC CASSFGLAGAKGSYEQYF
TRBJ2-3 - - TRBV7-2 TGTGCCAGCTCCCGAGTGTCGAGCACAGATACGCAGTATTTT CASSRVSSTDTQYF
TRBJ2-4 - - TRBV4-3 TGCGCCAGCAGCCAAGCCGCAGGGGCCAAAAACATTCAGTACTTC CASSQAAGAKNIQYF
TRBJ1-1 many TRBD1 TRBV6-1 TGTGCCAGCAGTGAGGAGACAGGGGGCCGGACTGAAGCTTTCTTT CASSEETGGRTEAFF